This T cell receptor (beta chain) was recovered during a study of blood T cell repertoires in COVID-19. Overall study context: Some COVID-19 samples were acute and others convalescent; all came from the United States, Italy and Spain. PBMCs, B-cell-depleted T cells, or T cells were the source of the cDNA or gDNA that made up the material.

Authors' analysis steps: Quantification of nucleated cells was approximated via reference gene primer amplification. Sequenced by immunoSEQ multiplex PCR; TCRdb stores in-frame clones only, minus some. The DNA was the basis for D and trimming; V, J and clone size are from that table. The data hold 150,000 to 180,000 clones, with around 83% observed a single time. Trimming removed 0 bases at V and 4 bases at J, with 12 bases between. The CDR3 contains 14 residues. Germline V gene sequence: CDR1 GTSNPN, CDR2 SVGIG (reference sequence). The TCR originated in a woman aged 60 to 75 with acute or convalescent COVID-19. The sample was peripheral blood. This chain connects TRBV30 to TRBJ1-2; D perhaps matches TRBD1 (5 bases). The DNA of the CDR3 is TGTGCCTGGAGTGTAGAACAGGTGGTCTATGGCTACACCTTC. Translated: CAWSVEQVVYGYTF.